These 15 T cell receptor beta chains share one sample of origin, sequenced in a study of T cells expressing NK-cell markers. For each CDR3 protein, TCRdb gives one entry from its re-call of the 5' RACE reads, without DNA. The sample totals approximately 380,000 distinct CDR3 sequences; its top ten clones hold 5% to 5.5%. The specimen sequenced was blood T cells: a sorted CD56 or NKG2C T cell subset, CD4+ or CD8+ T cells, or bulk PBMC T cells (not recorded which). The receptors were sampled from a man aged 18 to 69 in good health.

The J gene is TRBJ2-5, the V gene TRBV29-1; there is no DNA to check the TCRdb D call of TRBD1. The CDR3 spans 13 residues. From germline, CDR1 is SQVTM and CDR2 ANQGSEA. CDR3 region: CSVEWARVATQYF.

The rearrangement links TRBV11-1 to TRBJ2-1; checking the TCRdb D call of TRBD2 is not possible without DNA. The CDR3 contains 12 residues. Germline CDR1 SGHAT, CDR2 FQDESV (reference sequence). CDR3 region: CASSLVGREQFF.

V and J are TRBV11-2 and TRBJ1-2. There are 15 residues in the CDR3. CDR1 SGHAT and CDR2 FQNNGV come from the germline V gene. CDR3 sequence reads: CASSLTRRANYGYTF. Looking up the rest from reference TRBV11-2 and TRBJ1-2 gives the full variable domain: EAGVAQSPRYKIIEKRQSVAFWCNPISGHATLYWYQQILGQGPKLLIQFQNNGVVDDSQLPKDRFSAERLKGVDSTLKIQPAKLEDSAVYLCASSLTRRANYGYTFGSGTRLTVV.

This chain connects TRBV11-1 to TRBJ2-1; TCRdb's D gene call, TRBD2, goes unchecked for lack of DNA. Germline V gene data show CDR1 as SGHAT and CDR2 as FQDESV (reference sequence). The CDR3 contains 15 residues. CDR3 amino acids: CASSLGTSGGPGQFF.

The chain recombines TRBV5-1 with TRBJ2-5; TCRdb picks TRBD2, but there is no DNA to check that call. This CDR3 has 16 residues. The germline V gene has CDR1 SGHRS and CDR2 YFSETQ. This chain's CDR3 is CASSLPLAGSRSPQYF.

This chain uses TRBV19 with TRBJ2-7; TCRdb's assignment of TRBD2 cannot be checked, as there is no DNA. This CDR3 comprises 11 residues. Germline CDR1 reads LNHDA; CDR2 reads SQIVND (reference sequence). CDR3 amino acids: CASTGAYEQYF.

The gene calls are TRBV20-1 and TRBJ2-5; TCRdb proposes TRBD1, but this gene call is untestable without DNA. This CDR3 comprises 13 residues. The V gene's germline CDR1 is DFQATT and CDR2 SNEGSKA (reference sequence). The chain's CDR3 is CSAFGRGEETQYF.

The chain recombines TRBV4-2 with TRBJ2-1; TCRdb's D gene call, TRBD2, goes unchecked for lack of DNA. The germline V gene encodes CDR1 LGHNA and CDR2 YNFKEQ. The CDR3 has 15 residues. The CDR3 sequence: CASSQRSGGHNEQFF.

V and J are TRBV10-2 and TRBJ2-7; TCRdb reports TRBD1, a call that lacks DNA to check it against. The CDR3 contains 14 residues. Per the germline V gene, CDR1 is WSHSY and CDR2 is SAAADI. This CDR3 reads CASKSGGDTYEQYF.

This chain uses TRBV3-1 with TRBJ2-3; there is no DNA to check the TCRdb D call of TRBD2. Per the germline V gene, CDR1 is LGHDT and CDR2 is YNNKEL (reference sequence). The length of the CDR3 is 14 residues. The CDR3 sequence: CASSPWEGQDTQYF.

The gene calls are TRBV6-1 and TRBJ2-7; TCRdb returns TRBD1, unconfirmable since there is no DNA. CDR1 MNHNS and CDR2 SASEGT come from the germline V gene. The CDR3 covers 15 residues. This CDR3 is CATSDAGQGRNEQYF.

The chain joins TRBV18 to TRBJ1-1. Looked up from germline, CDR1 is KGHSH and CDR2 is LQKENI. The CDR3 runs to 14 residues. CDR3 sequence reads: CASSPQGLKAEAFF.

The chain recombines TRBV20-1 with TRBJ2-1; TCRdb selects TRBD2, and the lack of DNA leaves this call unchecked. The CDR3 totals 16 residues. Germline V gene lookup returns CDR1 DFQATT and CDR2 SNEGSKA (reference sequence). This chain's CDR3 is CSATFPSGGRGNEQFF.

The rearrangement joins TRBV7-9 to TRBJ1-4; there is no DNA to check the TCRdb D call of TRBD1. CDR3 length: 14 amino acids. From germline, CDR1 is SEHNR and CDR2 FQNEAQ (reference sequence). CDR3 protein: CASSSGQGTEKLFF. The entire variable domain, with the rest obtained from reference TRBV7-9 and TRBJ1-4, is as follows: DTGVSQNPRHKITKRGQNVTFRCDPISEHNRLYWYRQTLGQGPEFLTYFQNEAQLEKSRLLSDRFSAERPKGSFSTLEIQRTEQGDSAMYLCASSSGQGTEKLFFGSGTQLSVL.

The chain links TRBV12-3 or TRBV12-4 to TRBJ2-2; TCRdb reports TRBD1, a call that lacks DNA to check it against. The CDR3 runs 15 residues. The CDR3 loop is CASSLREPQGGELFF.